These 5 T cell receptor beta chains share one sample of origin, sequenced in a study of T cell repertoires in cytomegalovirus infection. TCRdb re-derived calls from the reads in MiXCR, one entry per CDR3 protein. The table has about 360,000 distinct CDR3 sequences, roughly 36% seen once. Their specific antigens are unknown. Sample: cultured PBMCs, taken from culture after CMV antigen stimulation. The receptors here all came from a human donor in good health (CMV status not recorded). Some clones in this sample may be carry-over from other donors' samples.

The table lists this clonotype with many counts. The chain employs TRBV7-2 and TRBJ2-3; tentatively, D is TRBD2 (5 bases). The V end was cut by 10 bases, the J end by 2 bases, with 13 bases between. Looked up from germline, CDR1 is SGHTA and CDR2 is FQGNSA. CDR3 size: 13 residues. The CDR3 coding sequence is TGTGCCACCAGAAAGCGGACCACAGATACGCAGTATTTT. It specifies CATRKRTTDTQYF.

In nucleotides, the CDR3 is TGTGCCAGCAGCCAAGATCTGTTAGCGGGAGTCTACAATGAGCAGTTCTTC. As protein: CASSQDLLAGVYNEQFF. This sequence joins TRBV3-1 and TRBJ2-1; TRBD2 aligns across 9 bases. Germline V lookup: CDR1 LGHDT, CDR2 YNNKEL (reference sequence). The length of the CDR3 is 17 residues. Trimming cost V 0 bases and J 3 bases; bases outside gene matches: 6.

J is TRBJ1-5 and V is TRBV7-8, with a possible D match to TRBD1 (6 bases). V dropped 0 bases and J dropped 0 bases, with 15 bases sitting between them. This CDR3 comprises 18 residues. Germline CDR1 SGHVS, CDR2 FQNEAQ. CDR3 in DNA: TGTGCCAGCAGCTTAGCTGGCAGGGGACCATATAGCAATCAGCCCCAGCATTTT. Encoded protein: CASSLAGRGPYSNQPQHF.

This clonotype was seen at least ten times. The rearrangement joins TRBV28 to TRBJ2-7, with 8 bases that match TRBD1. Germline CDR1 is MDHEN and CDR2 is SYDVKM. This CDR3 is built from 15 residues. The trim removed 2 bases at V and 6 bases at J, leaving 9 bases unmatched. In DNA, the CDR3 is TGTGCCAGCAGTTTAGCGTGGACAGGGTGGGCCGAGCAGTACTTC. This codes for CASSLAWTGWAEQYF.

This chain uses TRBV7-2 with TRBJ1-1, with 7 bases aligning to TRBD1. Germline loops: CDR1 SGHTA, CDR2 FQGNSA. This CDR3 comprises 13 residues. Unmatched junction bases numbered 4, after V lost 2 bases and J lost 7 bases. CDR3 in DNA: TGTGCCAGCAGCTTATGGACAGGCTTTGAAGCTTTCTTT. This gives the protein CASSLWTGFEAFF.